A selection of T cell receptor beta chains follows, all from one sample in a study of T cell responses to AZD1222 COVID-19 vaccine. TCRdb's table, derived via immunoSEQ multiplex PCR, lists solely in-frame clones and lacks some. The repertoire holds 240,000 or so clones, with roughly 93% as singletons. The sample was peripheral blood, taken on day 0 of AZD1222 vaccination. All receptors come from an adult in good health. Each CDR3 is given with its conserved first and last residue. A D gene is named only where the DNA matches it firmly.

.,TRBJ1-1,TRBV3-1/TRBV3-2,TGTGCCAGCACCTCCGGGGGGAACACTGAAGCTTTCTTT,CASTSGGNTEAFF
.,TRBJ2-7,TRBV28,TGTGCCAGCACCCGGGGGTTGGCCTACGAGCAGTACTTC,CASTRGLAYEQYF
.,TRBJ1-2,TRBV2,TGTGCCAGCAGTGTCCTGACGGCGAAGCTTGGCTACACCTTC,CASSVLTAKLGYTF
TRBD2,TRBJ2-5,TRBV2,TGTGCCAGCAGTGCCCGGGGGGGAAAAGAGACCCAGTACTTC,CASSARGGKETQYF
.,TRBJ1-2,TRBV4-2,TGTGCCAGCAGCCAAGATACCCAGGGGATCTATGGCTACACCTTC,CASSQDTQGIYGYTF
.,TRBJ2-2,TRBV4-2,TGTGCCAGCAGCCAAGATCGGGTTTACCGGGACTTAAACACCGGGGAGCTGTTTTTT,CASSQDRVYRDLNTGELFF
.,TRBJ1-1,TRBV5-1,TGCGCCAGCAGCCCCGCCTCCGGATCCCCCAAGAAAGCTTTCTTT,CASSPASGSPKKAFF
TRBD1,TRBJ1-1,TRBV10-3,TGTGCCATCACCACCGACAGGGACACTGAAGCTTTCTTT,CAITTDRDTEAFF
TRBD2,TRBJ2-3,TRBV10-3,TGTGCCATCAGTGATACCCCCTTAGGGACGCGGGAGAGCACAGATACGCAGTATTTT,CAISDTPLGTRESTDTQYF
TRBD1,TRBJ2-3,TRBV13,TGTGCCAGCAGCCCCGGGACAGGCCTCACTAGCACAGATACGCAGTATTTT,CASSPGTGLTSTDTQYF
.,TRBJ1-1,TRBV11-1,TGTGCCAGCAGCTTTGAGGGGGGAACTGAAGCTTTCTTT,CASSFEGGTEAFF
.,TRBJ1-3,TRBV4-2,TGTGCCAGCAGCCATCTGGGAGGGGGGCCCGGAAACACCATATATTTT,CASSHLGGGPGNTIYF
.,TRBJ2-3,TRBV11-3,TGTGCCAGCAGCCCGACCTTGGGCGAGGCGACAGATACGCAGTATTTT,CASSPTLGEATDTQYF
.,TRBJ1-6,TRBV3-1/TRBV3-2,TGTGCCAGCAGCCAAGAGGGGGCCCTCCACTTT,CASSQEGALHF
TRBD2,TRBJ2-3,TRBV7-9,TGTGCCAGCAGGTCCGGGACTAGCGCGGCAGATACGCAGTATTTT,CASRSGTSAADTQYF
.,TRBJ1-1,TRBV28,TGTGCCAGCAGCCGGGGGGGGAACACTGAAGCTTTCTTT,CASSRGGNTEAFF
.,TRBJ2-1,TRBV18,TGTGCCAGCTCACCACAGGACCGTACCGATGAGCAGTTCTTC,CASSPQDRTDEQFF
.,TRBJ2-7,TRBV28,TGTGCCAGCACTACAAGAGGCAGTTCATACGAGCAGTACTTC,CASTTRGSSYEQYF
.,TRBJ2-5,TRBV3-1/TRBV3-2,TGTGCCAGCAGCCTTGGGGGAACCGCTCTGGTTGGGACCCAGTACTTC,CASSLGGTALVGTQYF